The present T cell receptor (beta chain) was sequenced within a study of shared clonotypes between healthy human individuals. Study-level points and caveats: Relative to memory subsets, naive subsets generally showed larger estimated richness.

CD8 cells classed as naive were CD45RO-negative and positively selected for CCR7, excluding terminally differentiated effector memory CD45RA+ cells. The protocol was immunoSEQ multiplex PCR, while the TCRdb copy is restricted to in-frame clones and leaves out a portion. The sample lists about 590,000 clones, roughly 95% occurring once. CDR3 size: 14 residues. The ends lost 1 base at V and 5 bases at J; junction bases unmatched: 3. Germline CDR1 reads GTSNPN; CDR2 reads SVGIG (reference sequence). A word on this clone: The antigen is undetermined.

The rearrangement joins TRBV30 to TRBJ2-2, with 8 bases aligning to TRBD1. The clonotype comes from a woman in her thirties in good health. Sequences were obtained from naive CD8+ T cells sorted from blood. This chain's CDR3 is CAWSGTGRTGELFF. CDR3 nucleotide sequence: TGTGCCTGGAGTGGGACAGGGAGGACCGGGGAGCTGTTTTTT.